This TCR beta chain was observed in a study of cytomegalovirus exposure and HLA in healthy donors. General study points: Confirmation in vitro established that a few CMV-associated chains were specific for CMV antigens.

This CDR3 is 14 amino acids long. The germline V gene encodes CDR1 SGDLS and CDR2 YYNGEE. Trimming cost V 1 base and J 2 bases, with 6 bases left between them. Data came from immunoSEQ multiplex PCR; TCRdb stores just in-frame clones and leaves some out. The sample consists of 100,000 to 150,000 clones, under 90% of them appearing once. As for this clone: Its target is not known.

This chain connects TRBV9 to TRBJ1-4; D is unresolved. Sequencing was carried out using PBMCs. This receptor was identified in a woman between 18 and 29 years old in good health and CMV-seronegative. DNA of the CDR3: TGTGCCAGCAGCGTATTCCAGACTAATGAAAAACTGTTTTTT. Translating it yields CASSVFQTNEKLFF.